This T cell receptor (beta chain) was found in a study of blood T cell repertoires in COVID-19. For the study at large: Italy, Spain and the United States were the sources of the convalescent and acute COVID-19 samples.

As processed by the authors: Counts of nucleated cells, estimated from reference gene primer amplification, were obtained. Clones were sequenced by immunoSEQ multiplex PCR, and TCRdb holds only the in-frame ones, with some missing. V, J and clone size are those of that table, while D and trimming were read from the DNA. The table has 150,000 to 200,000 clones, about 85% seen once; the top ten hold approximately 9.8%. What was sequenced was peripheral blood. This receptor was identified in a woman over 75 with acute or convalescent COVID-19.

CDR3 sequence: CASSLELHQPQHF. The CDR3 DNA sequence: TGTGCCAGCAGTTTAGAGCTCCATCAGCCCCAGCATTTT. The rearrangement joins TRBV12-3 or TRBV12-4 to TRBJ1-5, with D uncertain. This CDR3 region has 13 residues. The germline V and J ends were trimmed by 1 base and 5 bases, with 6 bases remaining between them.